This T cell receptor (beta chain) emerged from a study of T-cell reconstitution after alpha-beta-depleted transplantation in children. This clonotype has more than one count but fewer than ten. The authors prepared the TCRbeta library with unique molecular identifiers. In TCRdb, the PCR reads were re-called with MiXCR into one record per CDR3 protein. The sample carries a few hundred thousand distinct CDR3 sequences, about a tenth recorded once. J lost 7 bases, V lost 5 bases, and 13 bases had no gene match. Germline-derived CDR1 and CDR2 are LGHNA and YNFKEQ. The CDR3 is made up of 16 amino acids. This chain uses TRBV4-2 with TRBJ2-1, with 8 bases that match TRBD2. The TCR sequence derives from a human donor who donated a stem cell graft to a child with acute lymphoblastic leukemia. The material sequenced was PBMCs from the stem cell graft donor, taken from the stem cell graft. CDR3 sequence: CASSARTSPLNNEQFF. DNA of the CDR3: TGTGCCAGCAGCGCCAGGACTAGCCCGTTGAATAATGAGCAGTTCTTC.